These 30 T cell receptor beta chains were all obtained from the same sample, sequenced in a study of identical twins. TCRdb fed the 5' RACE reads into MiXCR, producing one record per CDR3 protein. The sample has approximately 500,000 distinct CDR3 sequences; 13% to 15% are singletons. This sample also belongs to another study, concerning yellow fever vaccine responses in identical twins.

Source material: CD4+ T cells sorted from blood. All receptors derive from a woman aged 18 to 35 in good health.

V is TRBV11-2 and J is TRBJ2-4; either TRBD1 or TRBD2 may supply D (5 bases each). Between the trimmed V and J ends, which lost 9 bases and 6 bases, there was a span of 21 bases. The V gene's germline CDR1 is SGHAT and CDR2 FQNNGV. This CDR3 contains 15 residues. The CDR3 DNA reads as TGTGCCAGTCGCACGGGGCGCGGAGGTCGAAACATTCAGTACTTC. This gives the protein CASRTGRGGRNIQYF.

This clonotype was detected many times. This chain links TRBV24-1 with TRBJ2-1; 9 bases agree with TRBD2. The CDR3 length is 15 residues. CDR1 and CDR2 from the germline V gene are KGHDR and SFDVKD. Trimming took 7 bases from V and 2 from J; bases not matched to a gene: 5. CDR3 sequence reads: CATSHLAGTYNEQFF. CDR3 bases: TGTGCCACCAGCCACCTAGCGGGGACCTACAATGAGCAGTTCTTC.

This clonotype was counted between two and nine times. This chain joins TRBV3-1 and TRBJ2-5, with 10 positions matching TRBD2. Germline-derived CDR1 and CDR2 are LGHDT and YNNKEL (reference sequence). V lost 1 base to trimming and J lost 5 bases; unmatched junction nucleotides: 4. The CDR3 consists of 15 residues. The CDR3 here is CASSQVSGGWETQYF. The CDR3 DNA sequence: TGTGCCAGCAGCCAAGTTAGCGGGGGGTGGGAGACCCAGTACTTC.

A few counts support this clonotype. This chain uses TRBV5-1 with TRBJ1-3; 9 bases align to TRBD1. V gave up 3 bases and J gave up 1 base; unmatched junction bases: 2. Germline values: CDR1 SGHRS, CDR2 YFSETQ. The CDR3 sequence is 15 residues long. The CDR3 bases are TGCGCCAGCAGCTGGGGACAGGGTTCTGGAAACACCATATATTTT. Protein sequence: CASSWGQGSGNTIYF.

This clonotype was picked up a small number of times. The DNA of the CDR3 is TGTGCCAGCAGTTTATTCTCATCCGGGACAGGGAGCTACGAGCAGTACTTC. This encodes CASSLFSSGTGSYEQYF. This chain connects TRBV27 to TRBJ2-7; the match to TRBD1 covers 9 bases. The J segment lost 3 bases and the V segment lost 1 base, leaving 10 bases of the junction unmatched. Looked up from germline, CDR1 is MNHEY and CDR2 is SMNVEV (reference sequence). The CDR3 consists of 17 residues.

This chain joins TRBV12-3 or TRBV12-4 and TRBJ1-2; D gene unclear. The CDR3 consists of 15 residues. Trimming removed 2 bases at V and 2 bases at J, with 12 bases between. CDR3 nucleotide sequence: TGTGCCAGCAGTTTAAGGGAAACGACCAACTATGGCTACACCTTC. As protein: CASSLRETTNYGYTF.

This clonotype was seen a few times. The chain joins TRBV4-1 to TRBJ1-4; unclear D gene. The germline gives CDR1 MGHRA, CDR2 YSYEKL. The CDR3 is made up of 13 amino acids. V was clipped by 1 base and J by 4 bases, with 4 bases between them. CDR3 amino acids: CASSQGINEKLFF. CDR3 DNA sequence: TGCGCCAGCAGCCAAGGGATTAATGAAAAACTGTTTTTT.

This clonotype was found a few times. J is TRBJ1-1 and V is TRBV5-1; tentatively, D is TRBD1 (6 bases). V lost 0 bases and J 4 bases, leaving 13 bases between the germline ends. This CDR3 has 15 amino acids. Per germline, CDR1 SGHRS and CDR2 YFSETQ. CDR3 region: CASSLGGGEGTEAFF. CDR3 sequence (DNA): TGCGCCAGCAGCTTGGGGGGGGGCGAGGGCACTGAAGCTTTCTTT. Drawing the rest from reference TRBV5-1 and TRBJ1-1, the complete variable domain is KAGVTQTPRYLIKTRGQQVTLSCSPISGHRSVSWYQQTPGQGLQFLFEYFSETQRNKGNFPGRFSGRQFSNSRSEMNVSTLELGDSALYLCASSLGGGEGTEAFFGQGTRLTVV.

The gene calls are TRBV19 and TRBJ1-1; D is ambiguous. Germline V gene lookup returns CDR1 LNHDA and CDR2 SQIVND (reference sequence). V was clipped by 4 bases and J by 4 bases, with 10 bases between them. This CDR3 is 13 amino acids long. CDR3 sequence reads: CASSREVTTEAFF. The DNA for the CDR3 is TGTGCCAGTAGTAGGGAGGTTACCACTGAAGCTTTCTTT.

This clonotype was counted ten times or more. The gene calls are TRBV12-3 or TRBV12-4 and TRBJ2-2; 10 bases fit TRBD1. The CDR3 runs to 14 residues. V was clipped by 3 bases and J by 6 bases; unmatched bases: 1. The CDR3 loop is CASSFGQGAGELFF. The CDR3, as DNA: TGTGCCAGCAGTTTCGGACAGGGGGCCGGGGAGCTGTTTTTT.

The chain recombines TRBV7-8 with TRBJ2-3, with 7 bases lining up with TRBD1. CDR3 length: 14 amino acids. The ends lost 7 bases at V and 2 bases at J; junction bases unmatched: 6. Germline assignment: CDR1 SGHVS and CDR2 FQNEAQ. The CDR3 region has the DNA TGTGCCAGCACCTCACAGGGGTACACAGATACGCAGTATTTT. It specifies CASTSQGYTDTQYF. The whole variable domain, filled in from reference TRBV7-8 and TRBJ2-3, reads GAGVSQSPRYKVAKRGQDVALRCDPISGHVSLFWYQQALGQGPEFLTYFQNEAQLDKSGLPSDRFFAERPEGSVSTLKIQRTQQEDSAVYLCASTSQGYTDTQYFGPGTRLTVL.

The sample holds a few counts of this clonotype. The chain combines TRBV29-1 with TRBJ1-3; TRBD1 aligns across 7 bases. Germline CDR1 SQVTM, CDR2 ANQGSEA. This CDR3 contains 12 residues. V was clipped by 7 bases and J by 8 bases; unmatched bases: 8. CDR3 bases: TGCAGCGCCGACAGGGCTAGGGACACCATATATTTT. It translates to CSADRARDTIYF.

The chain joins TRBV10-2 to TRBJ2-1, with 10 bases lining up with TRBD2. CDR1 WSHSY and CDR2 SAAADI come from the germline V gene. The CDR3 totals 15 residues. V dropped 8 bases and J dropped 3; count of bases not matched to a gene: 7. The CDR3 region has the DNA TGCGCCAGCTTCAGACGGACTAGCGGCTACAATGAGCAGTTCTTC. It codes for CASFRRTSGYNEQFF.

The rearrangement uses TRBV20-1 and TRBJ2-5, with TRBD1 as a possible D gene (5 bases). CDR1 is DFQATT and CDR2 is SNEGSKA in the germline V gene (reference sequence). Between the trimmed V and J ends, which lost 0 bases and 2 bases, there was a span of 13 bases. This CDR3 spans 15 amino acids. DNA for the CDR3: TGCAGTGCTAGAGATCCCCAGGGTTTTCAAGAGACCCAGTACTTC. Its translation is CSARDPQGFQETQYF.

This clonotype was detected only a few times. The V call is TRBV20-1, the J call TRBJ1-6, with a possible D match to TRBD1 (6 bases). Trimming took 2 bases from V and 8 from J, leaving 16 bases between them. The germline CDR1 and CDR2 sequences are DFQATT and SNEGSKA (reference sequence). There are 15 residues in the CDR3. CDR3 loop: CSARSGHSGDSPLHF. The DNA for the CDR3 is TGCAGTGCTAGATCCGGCCACTCAGGGGATTCACCCCTCCACTTT.

This rearrangement joins TRBV12-3 or TRBV12-4 to TRBJ1-6; the D is unclear. V shed 4 bases and J shed 7 bases, with 14 bases lying between them. The CDR3 runs to 15 residues. The CDR3 spells CASSWEPGSNSPLHF. The DNA of the CDR3 is TGTGCCAGCAGTTGGGAGCCAGGTTCAAATTCACCCCTCCACTTT.

The chain uses TRBV18 and TRBJ1-1; unclear D gene. V lost 1 base and J 6 bases, leaving 9 bases between the germline ends. This CDR3 is 13 amino acids long. CDR1 is KGHSH and CDR2 is LQKENI in the germline V gene. In nucleotides, the CDR3 is TGTGCCAGCTCACCACTTCCAGCCCCTGAAGCTTTCTTT. Its translation is CASSPLPAPEAFF.

This clonotype was counted only a few times. The chain employs TRBV28 and TRBJ2-7; the D is unclear. The CDR3 contains 14 residues. Per the germline V gene, CDR1 is MDHEN and CDR2 is SYDVKM. V lost 2 bases, J lost 6 bases, and 14 bases lay in between. The CDR3 nucleotides read TGTGCCAGCAGTTTAGGGCTCCCCCAAGCCGAGCAGTACGTC. Its translation is CASSLGLPQAEQYV.

This clonotype showed up just a few times. The chain uses TRBV4-1 and TRBJ1-1; possible D gene TRBD1, 5 bases. Germline-derived CDR1 and CDR2 are MGHRA and YSYEKL. This CDR3 spans 16 amino acids. The V end lost 0 bases, the J end lost 6 bases, and 17 bases lay between the germline ends. The CDR3 bases are TGCGCCAGCAGCCAAGACGCTGGAGGGAGGGGAGCTGAAGCTTTCTTT. It yields the protein CASSQDAGGRGAEAFF.

The CDR3 coding sequence is TGTGCCAGCAGCTTAGTCGCAGGGGGCAATCAGCCCCAGCATTTT. Its translation: CASSLVAGGNQPQHF. The V call is TRBV7-2, the J call TRBJ1-5, with D tentatively TRBD1 (6 bases). The germline CDR1 and CDR2 sequences are SGHTA and FQGNSA. V was cut by 1 base and J by 2 bases, with 9 bases left in between. There are 15 residues in the CDR3.

The chain links TRBV27 to TRBJ2-2; possibly TRBD1 for D (5 bases). The CDR3 contains 15 residues. Germline-derived CDR1 and CDR2 are MNHEY and SMNVEV (reference sequence). V lost 5 bases, J lost 5 bases, and 15 bases lay in between. The CDR3 protein is CASSMEGVSTGELFF. The CDR3 DNA reads as TGTGCCAGCAGTATGGAAGGGGTGTCGACCGGGGAGCTGTTTTTT.

In this sample, this clonotype turned up a few times. CDR3 region: CASSRTEYITYEQYF. DNA for the CDR3: TGTGCCAGCAGCCGGACAGAATATATTACCTACGAGCAGTACTTC. The chain is built from TRBV7-9 and TRBJ2-7, with D possibly matching TRBD1 (6 bases). Germline V lookup: CDR1 SEHNR, CDR2 FQNEAQ (reference sequence). CDR3 length: 15 amino acids. Deletions cut 5 bases from V and 2 bases from J, with 16 bases between.

This clonotype was detected only a few times. This chain links TRBV20-1 with TRBJ2-5; D may be TRBD1 (6 bases). Trimming pared 2 bases from V and 3 bases from J, leaving 19 bases between. Germline V lookup: CDR1 DFQATT, CDR2 SNEGSKA (reference sequence). The CDR3 extends over 16 amino acids. The DNA of the CDR3 is TGCAGTGCTAGATTTCAGGGACACGAGGGGAAAGAGACCCAGTACTTC. It codes for CSARFQGHEGKETQYF.

The chain couples TRBV20-1 to TRBJ2-3; D remains ambiguous. The CDR3 length is 10 residues. Trimming stripped 1 base from V and 7 bases from J, with 3 bases between. Germline CDR1 is DFQATT and CDR2 is SNEGSKA (reference sequence). CDR3 region: CSARGYTQYF. The CDR3 region has the DNA TGCAGTGCTAGAGGTTATACGCAGTATTTT.

The chain carries TRBV28 and TRBJ2-7; D unclear. The CDR3 has 13 amino acids. Trimming left V 5 bases short and J 1 base short, with 9 bases between. CDR1 is MDHEN and CDR2 is SYDVKM in the germline V gene. CDR3 sequence: CASSQSPSYEQYV. CDR3 bases: TGTGCCAGCAGTCAGTCCCCTTCCTACGAGCAGTACGTC.

V usage is TRBV20-1 and J usage is TRBJ2-5; D is uncertain. The V and J ends lost 5 bases and 1 base respectively, with 8 bases between them. Germline V gene data show CDR1 as DFQATT and CDR2 as SNEGSKA (reference sequence). The length of the CDR3 is 12 residues. This CDR3 is CSADGRQETQYF. CDR3 sequence (DNA): TGCAGTGCTGACGGACGCCAAGAGACCCAGTACTTC.

This clonotype has at least ten counts. V and J are TRBV3-1 and TRBJ2-3; a possible D gene is TRBD1 (6 bases). CDR3 size: 16 residues. Trimming cost V 1 base and J 8 bases, with 19 bases left between them. The V gene's germline CDR1 is LGHDT and CDR2 YNNKEL (reference sequence). CDR3 DNA sequence: TGTGCCAGCAGCCAAGGTGGACAGAGAGGATTCGGTACGCAGTATTTT. It encodes CASSQGGQRGFGTQYF.

This clonotype has only a few counts. The V gene is TRBV12-3 or TRBV12-4, the J gene TRBJ1-6, with a possible D match to TRBD1 (5 bases). With 4 bases removed from V and 5 bases from J, the gap between germline ends came to 12 bases. The CDR3 is 15 amino acids. The CDR3 region has the DNA TGTGCCAGCAGTTGGGGGACCAGTAATAATTCACCCCTCCACTTT. This encodes CASSWGTSNNSPLHF.

This clonotype was picked up a small number of times. This chain joins TRBV28 and TRBJ2-5; D tentatively fits TRBD1 or TRBD2 (6 bases each). The CDR3 contains 15 residues. From germline, CDR1 is MDHEN and CDR2 SYDVKM. V lost 0 bases and J 6 bases, leaving 14 bases between the germline ends. The CDR3 sequence is CASSLWGAGIKTQYF. The DNA of the CDR3 is TGTGCCAGCAGTTTATGGGGGGCGGGAATTAAGACCCAGTACTTC.

The chain employs TRBV10-3 and TRBJ2-5, with 8 bases matching TRBD2. Unmatched junction bases numbered 9, after V lost 4 bases and J lost 2 bases. There are 16 residues in the CDR3. Germline CDR1 ENHRY, CDR2 SYGVKD. The CDR3 sequence is CAISGGAGAPQETQYF. The CDR3 DNA reads as TGTGCCATCAGTGGGGGAGCGGGGGCACCGCAAGAGACCCAGTACTTC.